This T cell receptor (beta chain) was recovered during a study of blood T cell repertoires in COVID-19. The overall study: Sample material is recorded as cDNA or gDNA derived from T cells, B-cell-depleted T cells, or PBMCs.

The germline V and J ends were trimmed by 6 bases and 0 bases, with 9 bases remaining between them. The CDR3 extends over 13 amino acids. Germline V lookup: CDR1 SGHRS, CDR2 YFSETQ. Methods used by the authors: Cell counts per sample came from amplifying reference gene primers. TCRdb's copy holds only in-frame clones and misses some; the assay was immunoSEQ multiplex PCR. The V and J calls and the clone size are those of that table, but D and trimming were determined from the DNA. Of hundreds of thousands of clones in the sample, 85% to 90% were seen once. Sequencing was done on a sample of peripheral blood. This chain links TRBV5-1 with TRBJ1-1, with D unclear. This receptor was identified in a middle-aged woman with COVID-19, enrolled during active disease. CDR3 loop: CASTEQMNTEAFF. The CDR3 bases are TGCGCCAGCACGGAACAGATGAACACTGAAGCTTTCTTT.